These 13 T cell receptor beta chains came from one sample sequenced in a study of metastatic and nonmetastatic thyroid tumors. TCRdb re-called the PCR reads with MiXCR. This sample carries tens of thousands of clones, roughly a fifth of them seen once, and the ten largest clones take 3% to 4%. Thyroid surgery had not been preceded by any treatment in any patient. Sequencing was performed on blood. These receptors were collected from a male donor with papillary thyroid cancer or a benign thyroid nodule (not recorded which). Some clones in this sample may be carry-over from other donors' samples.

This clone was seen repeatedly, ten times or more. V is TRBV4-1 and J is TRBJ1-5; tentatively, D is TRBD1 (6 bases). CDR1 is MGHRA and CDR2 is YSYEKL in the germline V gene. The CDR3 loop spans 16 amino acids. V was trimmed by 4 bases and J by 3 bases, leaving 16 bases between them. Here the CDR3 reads CASSLFETGDNQPQHF. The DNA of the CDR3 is TGCGCCAGCAGCCTCTTCGAGACAGGTGACAATCAGCCCCAGCATTTT.

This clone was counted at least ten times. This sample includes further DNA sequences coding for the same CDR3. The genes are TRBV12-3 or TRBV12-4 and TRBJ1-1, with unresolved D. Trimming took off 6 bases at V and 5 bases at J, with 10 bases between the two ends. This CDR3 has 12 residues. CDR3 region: CASSPIGTEAFF. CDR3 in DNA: TGTGCCAGCAGCCCTATAGGGACTGAAGCTTTCTTT.

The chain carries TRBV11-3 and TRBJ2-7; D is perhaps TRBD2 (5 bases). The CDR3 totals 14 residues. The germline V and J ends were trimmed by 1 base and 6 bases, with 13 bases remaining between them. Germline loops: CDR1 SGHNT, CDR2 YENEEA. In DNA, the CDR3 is TGTGCCAGCAGCTTAGTACTGGTAGGAGGCGAGCAGTACTTC. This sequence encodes CASSLVLVGGEQYF. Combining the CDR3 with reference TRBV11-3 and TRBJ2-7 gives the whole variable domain EAGVVQSPRYKIIEKKQPVAFWCNPISGHNTLYWYLQNLGQGPELLIRYENEEAVDDSQLPKDRFSAERLKGVDSTLKIQPAELGDSAVYLCASSLVLVGGEQYFGPGTRLTVT.

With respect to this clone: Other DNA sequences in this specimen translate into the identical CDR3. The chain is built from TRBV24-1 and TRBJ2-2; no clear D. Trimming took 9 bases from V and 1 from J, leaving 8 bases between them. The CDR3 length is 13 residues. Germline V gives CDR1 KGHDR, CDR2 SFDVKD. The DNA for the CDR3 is TGTGCCACCTACGACGGGAACACCGGGGAGCTGTTTTTT. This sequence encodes CATYDGNTGELFF.

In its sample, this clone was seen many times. CDR3 sequence (DNA): TGTGCCAGTGGACAGGGGGCTAACTCTGGAAACACCATATATTTT. The encoded protein is CASGQGANSGNTIYF. The chain recombines TRBV2 with TRBJ1-3; 11 bases are a match to TRBD1. Germline CDR1 and CDR2: SNHLY and FYNNEI. The CDR3 contains 15 residues. The V and J ends lost 9 bases and 0 bases, in that order; junction bases with no gene match: 4.

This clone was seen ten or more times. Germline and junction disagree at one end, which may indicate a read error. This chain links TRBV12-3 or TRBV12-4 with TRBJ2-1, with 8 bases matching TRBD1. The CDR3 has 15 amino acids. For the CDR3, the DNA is TGTGCCAGCACCACCGACAGGGGCTCCTACAATGAGCAGTCCTTC. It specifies CASTTDRGSYNEQSF.

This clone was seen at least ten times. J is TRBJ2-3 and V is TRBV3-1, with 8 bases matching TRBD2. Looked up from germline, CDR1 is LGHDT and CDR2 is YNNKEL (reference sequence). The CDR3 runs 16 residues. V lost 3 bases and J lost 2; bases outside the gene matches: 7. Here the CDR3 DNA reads TGTGCCAGCAGCCACACCCTTAGCGGGACCACAGATACGCAGTATTTT. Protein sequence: CASSHTLSGTTDTQYF.

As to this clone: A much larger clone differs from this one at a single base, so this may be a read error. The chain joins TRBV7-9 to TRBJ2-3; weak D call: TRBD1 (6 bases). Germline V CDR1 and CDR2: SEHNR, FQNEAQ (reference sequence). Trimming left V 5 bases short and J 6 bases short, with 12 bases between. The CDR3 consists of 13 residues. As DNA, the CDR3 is TGTGCCAGCAGCCCCGGACAGTCGGATACGCAGTATTTT. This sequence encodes CASSPGQSDTQYF.

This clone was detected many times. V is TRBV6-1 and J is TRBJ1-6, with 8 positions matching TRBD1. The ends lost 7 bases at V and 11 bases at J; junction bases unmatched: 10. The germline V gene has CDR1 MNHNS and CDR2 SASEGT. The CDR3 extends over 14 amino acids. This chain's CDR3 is CASTLRGRVAPLHF. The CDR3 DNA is TGTGCCAGCACCCTCAGGGGGCGGGTAGCACCCCTCCACTTT.

CDR3 coding DNA: TGTGCCAGCAGCCCTCCGGGGGGATTTAGAAGCACCGGGGAGCTGTTTTTT. This gives the protein CASSPPGGFRSTGELFF. The chain employs TRBV12-3 or TRBV12-4 and TRBJ2-2; 7 bases fit TRBD2. This CDR3 comprises 17 residues. J lost 4 bases, V lost 6 bases, and 14 bases had no gene match.

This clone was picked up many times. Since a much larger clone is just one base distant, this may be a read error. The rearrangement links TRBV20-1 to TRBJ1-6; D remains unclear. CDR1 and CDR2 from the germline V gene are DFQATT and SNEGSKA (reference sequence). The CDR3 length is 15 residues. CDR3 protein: CSVRGRLSYNSPLHF. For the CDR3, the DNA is TGCAGTGTTAGAGGTCGCCTCTCCTATAATTCACCCCTCCACTTT.

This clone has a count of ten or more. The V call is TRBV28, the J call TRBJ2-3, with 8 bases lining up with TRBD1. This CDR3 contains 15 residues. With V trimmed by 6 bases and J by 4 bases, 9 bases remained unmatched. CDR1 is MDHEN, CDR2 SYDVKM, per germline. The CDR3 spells CASRSDRGFADTQYF. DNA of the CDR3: TGTGCCAGCAGATCAGACAGGGGCTTCGCAGATACGCAGTATTTT.

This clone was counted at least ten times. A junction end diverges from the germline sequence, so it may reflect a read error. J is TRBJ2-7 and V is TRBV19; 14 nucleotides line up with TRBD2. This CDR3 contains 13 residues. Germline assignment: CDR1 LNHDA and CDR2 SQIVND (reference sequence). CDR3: CASSIGTSGSLDF. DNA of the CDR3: TGTGCCAGTAGTATTGGGACTAGCGGGAGTTTGGACTTC.